This T cell receptor beta chain was recorded in a study of blood T cell repertoires in COVID-19. For the study at large: Both acute and convalescent COVID-19 samples were obtained from the United States, Italy and Spain.

This CDR3 region has 16 residues. Individuals drawn from approximately 26 US areas were roughly 18 to 100 years old. Participant-reported clinical history was the basis for cohort assignment. Original methodology: Amplified reference gene primers provided the basis for estimating nucleated cell counts. TCRdb's copy holds only in-frame clones and misses some; the assay was immunoSEQ multiplex PCR. D and trimming come from the DNA, and the V and J calls and clone size come from that table. The repertoire holds roughly 190,000 clones, with around 76% as singletons. The sample taken for sequencing was PBMCs or T cells enriched from blood (not recorded which). The sequence derives from a woman between 50 and 59 years old with acute COVID-19. The gene calls are TRBV21-1 and TRBJ1-1; the tabulated D call, TRBD1, remains unverified against the DNA. TRBV21-1 is deemed a pseudogene. The CDR3 is CASSKVSGKRDTEAFF. The CDR3 DNA follows: TGTGCCAGCAGCAAAGTCTCAGGGAAAAGAGACACTGAAGCTTTCTTT.